A single sample gave rise to the 20 T cell receptor beta chains below, sequenced in a study of shared clonotypes between healthy human individuals. Using immunoSEQ multiplex PCR, the repertoire was profiled, and TCRdb retains in-frame clones only, with some absent. The table shows roughly 720,000 clones, with less than 95% occurring only once. Sequenced input: memory CD8+ T cells from PBMCs. Subset specified: CD45RO+ cells pooled with CCR7-negative TemRA cells. All receptors come from a man between 18 and 35 years old in good health. Some clones in this sample may be carry-over from other donors' samples.

The rearrangement uses TRBV6-5 and TRBJ2-5, with D perhaps being TRBD1 or TRBD2 (5 bases each). This CDR3 contains 15 residues. V lost 6 bases and J lost 2, with 16 bases in between. Looked up from germline, CDR1 is MNHEY and CDR2 is SVGAGI. The CDR3 sequence is CASSQDWGLQETQYF. CDR3 sequence (DNA): TGTGCCAGCAGCCAGGACTGGGGGTTACAAGAGACCCAGTACTTC.

The CDR3 DNA sequence: TGTGCCAGCAGCGACCAGCGTTTAGTAAATGGCTACACCTTC. It encodes CASSDQRLVNGYTF. The rearrangement joins TRBV5-6 to TRBJ1-2; D remains ambiguous. Germline V gives CDR1 SGHDT, CDR2 YYEEEE. CDR3 length equals 14 residues. V dropped 4 bases and J dropped 6 bases, with 16 bases sitting between them.

The rearrangement links TRBV28 to TRBJ2-7; weak D call: TRBD2 (5 bases). The V end lost 5 bases, the J end lost 3 bases, and 14 bases lay between the germline ends. CDR3 length: 14 amino acids. The germline V gene encodes CDR1 MDHEN and CDR2 SYDVKM. CDR3: CASSRDDWDYEQYF. The CDR3 nucleotides are TGTGCCAGCAGTCGGGATGACTGGGACTACGAGCAGTACTTC.

The rearrangement links TRBV4-2 to TRBJ2-3, with unresolved D. The V gene lost 4 bases and the J gene lost 6 bases, with 11 bases spanning the gap. This CDR3 region has 13 residues. The germline V gene has CDR1 LGHNA and CDR2 YNFKEQ. CDR3 in amino acids: CASSLPLPDTQYF. The CDR3 coding sequence is TGTGCCAGCAGCCTTCCTCTCCCGGATACGCAGTATTTT.

The sample holds one count of this clone. The chain couples TRBV27 to TRBJ2-1; D is perhaps TRBD2 (5 bases). Trimming pared 2 bases from V and 9 bases from J, leaving 8 bases between. Germline V gene data show CDR1 as MNHEY and CDR2 as SMNVEV (reference sequence). This CDR3 spans 12 amino acids. The CDR3 region has the DNA TGTGCCAGCAGTTTACGTGGAGGTGAGCAGTTCTTC. Its protein product is CASSLRGGEQFF.

The chain carries TRBV28 and TRBJ1-1; D remains ambiguous. This CDR3 is 14 amino acids long. Germline loops: CDR1 MDHEN, CDR2 SYDVKM. The ends were cut back, 6 bases at V and 0 bases at J, with 11 bases in the middle. As DNA, the CDR3 is TGTGCCAGCAGCACCGACACACTGAACACTGAAGCTTTCTTT. Encoded protein: CASSTDTLNTEAFF.

CDR3 sequence: CASSQDGLAGGYEQYF. CDR3 nucleotides: TGCGCCAGCAGCCAAGATGGGCTAGCGGGAGGTTACGAGCAGTACTTC. The genes are TRBV4-3 and TRBJ2-7; TRBD2 agrees at 11 bases. After removal of 0 bases from V and 4 bases from J, the junction contained 5 bases not matched to a gene. The CDR3 is made up of 16 amino acids. From germline, CDR1 is LGHNA and CDR2 YSLEER.

The CDR3, as DNA: TGTGCCAGCAGTTTATCAGAACTTCGACCGGGGGATACGCAGTATTTT. Encoded protein: CASSLSELRPGDTQYF. The chain is built from TRBV28 and TRBJ2-3; D might be TRBD2 (5 bases). The germline gives CDR1 MDHEN, CDR2 SYDVKM. This CDR3 comprises 16 residues. Between the trimmed V and J ends, which lost 1 base and 6 bases, there was a span of 17 bases.

The gene calls are TRBV10-3 and TRBJ2-7; 7 bases align to TRBD2. V was clipped by 2 bases and J by 5 bases; unmatched bases: 6. The CDR3 spans 14 residues. Germline V lookup: CDR1 ENHRY, CDR2 SYGVKD. CDR3 sequence: CAISERDYLHEQYF. The CDR3 DNA reads as TGTGCCATCAGTGAGAGGGACTATCTCCACGAGCAGTACTTC.

V gene TRBV6-1 combines with J gene TRBJ1-2; D not resolved. Germline V lookup: CDR1 MNHNS, CDR2 SASEGT. The CDR3 length is 15 residues. V was trimmed by 7 bases and J by 4 bases, leaving 19 bases between them. CDR3 amino acids: CASIGRSQPLYGYTF. In nucleotides, the CDR3 is TGTGCCAGCATCGGGCGGAGTCAGCCCCTCTATGGCTACACCTTC.

V is TRBV5-1 and J is TRBJ2-1; D is unclear. V lost 4 bases to trimming and J lost 3 bases, with 5 bases between them. Germline V CDR1 and CDR2: SGHRS, YFSETQ. The CDR3 totals 12 residues. Written as DNA, the CDR3 is TGCGCCAGCAGCCCAAACTACAATGAGCAGTTCTTC. Translating gives CASSPNYNEQFF.

As for this clone: This sample also contains other DNA sequences that code for the same CDR3. The chain joins TRBV27 to TRBJ2-1; no definite D call. With 2 bases removed from V and 0 bases from J, the gap between germline ends came to 2 bases. The V gene's germline CDR1 is MNHEY and CDR2 SMNVEV (reference sequence). The CDR3 totals 13 residues. CDR3 DNA: TGTGCCAGCAGTTTAAGCTCCTACAATGAGCAGTTCTTC. Its protein product is CASSLSSYNEQFF.

The genes are TRBV1 and TRBJ1-2. TRBV1 is a documented pseudogene. This CDR3 is 17 amino acids long. The CDR3 region has the DNA TGCACCAGCAGCCAAGTATACCCGGAAAAACACTATGCTGGCTACACCTTC. This codes for CTSSQVYPEKHYAGYTF.

The chain uses TRBV6-5 and TRBJ1-2; the D is unclear. Germline V CDR1 and CDR2: MNHEY, SVGAGI. CDR3 size: 13 residues. Trimming shortened V by 7 bases and J by 1 base, and 10 bases separated the two germline ends. CDR3 bases: TGTGCCAGCAACCCGCGGGGTAACTATGGCTACACCTTC. This gives the protein CASNPRGNYGYTF.

The CDR3 protein is CASSLEGLAGWNEQFF. The CDR3 bases are TGTGCCAGCAGCTTAGAGGGACTAGCGGGATGGAATGAGCAGTTCTTC. The rearrangement joins TRBV7-7 to TRBJ2-1, with 13 nucleotides matching TRBD2. CDR3 length: 16 amino acids. V trimming: 1 base; J trimming: 7 bases; junction bases outside the gene matches: 4. Germline V gene data show CDR1 as SSHAT and CDR2 as FNYEAQ (reference sequence).

The gene calls are TRBV4-1 and TRBJ1-6; D is unresolved. CDR1 and CDR2 (germline): MGHRA, YSYEKL. This CDR3 is built from 14 residues. V was pared by 5 bases and J by 4 bases, with 9 bases between. CDR3 nucleotides: TGCGCCAGCAGCTTGACGGGGTATAATTCACCCCTCCACTTT. Protein: CASSLTGYNSPLHF.

This clone was observed once. The chain couples TRBV27 to TRBJ2-3, with D perhaps assigned TRBD1 or TRBD2 (5 bases each). Per germline, CDR1 MNHEY and CDR2 SMNVEV (reference sequence). The CDR3 totals 14 residues. V was cut by 4 bases and J by 3 bases, with 11 bases left in between. The chain's CDR3 is CASSSGPGTDTQYF. The DNA for the CDR3 is TGTGCCAGCAGTTCGGGACCTGGGACAGATACGCAGTATTTT.

The rearrangement uses TRBV10-3 and TRBJ2-1; D may correspond to TRBD1 or TRBD2 (5 bases each). CDR3 length: 15 amino acids. Germline V CDR1 and CDR2: ENHRY, SYGVKD. V was trimmed by 9 bases and J by 6 bases, leaving 21 bases between them. The CDR3 loop reads CAMRSNGTTRNEQFF. CDR3 DNA sequence: TGTGCCATGAGGTCGAACGGGACCACCCGCAATGAGCAGTTCTTC.

This clone has at least ten counts. CDR3 in amino acids: CASSPVWNAYSGNTIYF. CDR3 DNA sequence: TGTGCCAGTAGTCCCGTTTGGAATGCCTACTCTGGAAACACCATATATTTT. The J gene is TRBJ1-3, the V gene TRBV19, with unresolved D. Trimming took off 5 bases at V and 0 bases at J, with 17 bases between the two ends. Germline V gene data show CDR1 as LNHDA and CDR2 as SQIVND (reference sequence). There are 17 residues in the CDR3.

The CDR3 region is CASRETREGSQPQHF. For the CDR3, the DNA is TGTGCCAGCAGAGAAACCCGCGAGGGCAGTCAGCCCCAGCATTTT. The V call is TRBV27, the J call TRBJ1-5; D unresolved. Trimming shortened V by 6 bases and J by 6 bases, and 18 bases separated the two germline ends. Germline assignment: CDR1 MNHEY and CDR2 SMNVEV (reference sequence). The CDR3 has 15 residues.